One sample yielded the 24 T cell receptor beta chains listed below, sequenced in a study of shared clonotypes between healthy human individuals (dated by TCRdb to the early 2020s). The receptor library was made with the immunoSEQ multiplex PCR assay. Drawn from immuneACCESS, this table holds only the in-frame rearrangements with V and J called that TCRdb kept. Clones are partly lost; checked studies trace under half to an unresolved V gene and leave the rest unexplained. The sample data list more than 1 million clones, and about 84% of these were observed just once. 0.5% to 0.6% of the sample goes to the ten largest clones. The specimen sequenced was memory CD4+ T cells from PBMCs. The sample's cell subset or site label, decoded: CD45RA-negative fraction. The receptors originated from a man aged 18 to 30 in good health. Some clones in this sample may be carry-over from other donors' samples.

The chain is built from TRBV27 and TRBJ2-2; TRBD1 aligns across 7 bases. Germline CDR1 and CDR2: MNHEY and SMNVEV (reference sequence). V shed 7 bases and J 1 base; nucleotides not matched to a gene: 12. The CDR3 loop spans 17 amino acids. The chain's CDR3 is CASKGSRQGMNTGELFF. The CDR3 coding sequence is TGTGCCAGCAAGGGGAGCAGACAGGGAATGAACACCGGGGAGCTGTTTTTT.

This clone was counted between two and nine times. This chain joins TRBV7-2 and TRBJ1-5; D is ambiguous. CDR1 is SGHTA and CDR2 is FQGNSA in the germline V gene. The CDR3 runs to 14 residues. V was trimmed by 2 bases and J by 4 bases, leaving 9 bases between them. The CDR3 DNA follows: TGTGCCAGCAGCTTAATCGGGTGGAATCAGCCCCAGCATTTT. Its translation is CASSLIGWNQPQHF.

The chain links TRBV27 to TRBJ2-3; D not certain. Trimming left V 1 base short and J 0 bases short, with 8 bases between. This CDR3 has 15 amino acids. Looked up from germline, CDR1 is MNHEY and CDR2 is SMNVEV (reference sequence). As DNA, the CDR3 is TGTGCCAGCAGTTTATTTGGCCCTAGCACAGATACGCAGTATTTT. It translates to CASSLFGPSTDTQYF.

The genes are TRBV2 and TRBJ2-2, with TRBD2 identical over 11 bases. After removal of 6 bases from V and 7 bases from J, the junction contained 4 bases not matched to a gene. Germline assignment: CDR1 SNHLY and CDR2 FYNNEI. CDR3 length equals 14 residues. DNA for the CDR3: TGTGCCAGCAGGGCGGGACTAGCGGACGGGGAGCTGTTTTTT. This sequence encodes CASRAGLADGELFF.

CDR3 residues: CASSVRALSTDTQYF. CDR3 in DNA: TGTGCCAGCAGCGTTAGGGCACTAAGCACAGATACGCAGTATTTT. V and J are TRBV9 and TRBJ2-3; D call uncertain. The germline V gene encodes CDR1 SGDLS and CDR2 YYNGEE. V lost 2 bases and J lost 0, with 10 bases in between. This CDR3 is built from 15 residues.

The rearrangement joins TRBV19 to TRBJ2-2; 9 bases align to TRBD1. V lost 4 bases and J lost 6; bases outside the gene matches: 6. The CDR3 is 15 amino acids. From germline, CDR1 is LNHDA and CDR2 SQIVND (reference sequence). The CDR3: CASSRGQGLAGELFF. The CDR3 DNA reads TGTGCCAGTAGTAGGGGACAGGGATTAGCCGGGGAGCTGTTTTTT.

The V gene is TRBV7-9, the J gene TRBJ1-1; a weak D match, TRBD1 (5 bases). Per germline, CDR1 SEHNR and CDR2 FQNEAQ (reference sequence). This CDR3 is 15 amino acids long. Trimming removed 2 bases at V and 2 bases at J, with 12 bases between. The CDR3 here is CASSLLDSRNTEAFF. In DNA form, the CDR3 reads TGTGCCAGCAGCTTACTAGACAGCAGAAACACTGAAGCTTTCTTT.

V is TRBV28 and J is TRBJ1-3, with TRBD1 identical over 7 bases. The V gene end was trimmed by 2 bases and the J gene end by 4 bases; junction bases not matched to a gene: 8. This CDR3 contains 16 residues. Germline V lookup: CDR1 MDHEN, CDR2 SYDVKM. CDR3 sequence reads: CASSLGGGALGNTIYF. CDR3 coding DNA: TGTGCCAGCAGTTTAGGAGGGGGCGCCCTAGGAAACACCATATATTTT.

The chain recombines TRBV5-6 with TRBJ2-7; perhaps TRBD1 as D (5 bases). CDR3 size: 14 residues. V was cut by 6 bases and J by 2 bases, with 15 bases left in between. Germline V gene lookup returns CDR1 SGHDT and CDR2 YYEEEE. In DNA form, the CDR3 reads TGTGCCAGCACCCTTGGGGCGGCTACCTACGAGCAGTACTTC. It translates to CASTLGAATYEQYF.

A word on this clone: Other nucleotide sequences from this sample produce the same CDR3. The CDR3 region has the DNA TGTGCCAGCTCCCGACAGGGGCAAGAGACCCAGTACTTC. This sequence encodes CASSRQGQETQYF. The rearrangement uses TRBV18 and TRBJ2-5; TRBD1 agrees at 8 bases. Germline-derived CDR1 and CDR2 are KGHSH and LQKENI. The CDR3 contains 13 residues. V dropped 6 bases and J dropped 2; count of bases not matched to a gene: 2.

Regarding this clone: The same CDR3 also results from other DNA sequences found in this sample. The V call is TRBV7-9, the J call TRBJ2-1; TRBD1 is a possible D gene (5 bases). Looked up from germline, CDR1 is SEHNR and CDR2 is FQNEAQ (reference sequence). The CDR3 spans 15 residues. Trimming shortened V by 1 base and J by 2 bases, and 9 bases separated the two germline ends. CDR3 residues: CASSLGQGPYNEQFF. The CDR3, as DNA: TGTGCCAGCAGCTTAGGCCAGGGTCCCTACAATGAGCAGTTCTTC.

The chain couples TRBV5-1 to TRBJ1-4; D gene unclear. The CDR3 loop spans 15 amino acids. Germline V gene sequence: CDR1 SGHRS, CDR2 YFSETQ. Between the trimmed V and J ends, which lost 7 bases and 4 bases, there was a span of 17 bases. CDR3 residues: CASRPGNSFNEKLFF. DNA of the CDR3: TGCGCCAGCCGGCCAGGAAATTCTTTTAATGAAAAACTGTTTTTT.

The chain employs TRBV7-9 and TRBJ2-2; the D is unclear. Germline CDR1 reads SEHNR; CDR2 reads FQNEAQ (reference sequence). Trimming pared 4 bases from V and 5 bases from J, leaving 11 bases between. The CDR3 length is 14 residues. This CDR3 reads CASSSLAQTGELFF. CDR3 nucleotides: TGTGCCAGCAGCTCTTTGGCTCAAACCGGGGAGCTGTTTTTT.

Concerning this clone: The sample carries other DNA sequences with the same CDR3. The chain recombines TRBV18 with TRBJ2-1; D possibly corresponds to TRBD2 (5 bases). From germline, CDR1 is KGHSH and CDR2 LQKENI. V was trimmed by 0 bases and J by 1 base, leaving 7 bases between them. CDR3 length equals 15 residues. The chain's CDR3 is CASSPPSGSYNEQFF. CDR3 DNA: TGTGCCAGCTCACCACCGAGCGGTTCCTACAATGAGCAGTTCTTC.

This clone was observed a handful of times. The V gene is TRBV28, the J gene TRBJ2-5; D may be TRBD2 (6 bases). The germline gives CDR1 MDHEN, CDR2 SYDVKM. The V gene lost 4 bases and the J gene lost 8 bases, with 29 bases spanning the gap. This CDR3 comprises 18 residues. The CDR3 DNA follows: TGTGCCAGCAGTTCTCCGACCGGGACTCCCGTTCCCGAAGGTACCCAGTACTTC. Translation gives CASSSPTGTPVPEGTQYF.

The rearrangement links TRBV5-3 to TRBJ2-1; TRBD2 matches at 7 bases. TRBV5-3 has ORF status, its function being uncertain. The CDR3 spans 11 residues. J lost 8 bases, V lost 7 bases, and 3 bases had no gene match. The CDR3 sequence: CARWTRDEQFF. CDR3 nucleotide sequence: TGTGCCAGATGGACTAGAGATGAGCAGTTCTTC.

There are a few counts of this clone. Possible read error: a much larger clone is one base away. This CDR3 is also generated by other DNA sequences in the sample. The rearrangement links TRBV11-2 to TRBJ2-5; no definite D call. V was pared by 5 bases and J by 2 bases, with 3 bases between. Germline V gives CDR1 SGHAT, CDR2 FQNNGV. The CDR3 runs to 11 residues. CDR3 DNA sequence: TGTGCCAGCAGCCTTCAAGAGACCCAGTACTTC. Translated, it gives CASSLQETQYF. Drawing the rest from reference TRBV11-2 and TRBJ2-5, the complete variable domain is EAGVAQSPRYKIIEKRQSVAFWCNPISGHATLYWYQQILGQGPKLLIQFQNNGVVDDSQLPKDRFSAERLKGVDSTLKIQPAKLEDSAVYLCASSLQETQYFGPGTRLLVL.

The CDR3 region is CASSERLAGVSWENIQYF. CDR3 sequence (DNA): TGTGCCAGCAGTGAAAGGCTAGCGGGGGTATCCTGGGAAAACATTCAGTACTTC. The chain is built from TRBV2 and TRBJ2-4, with 10 bases aligning to TRBD2. Looked up from germline, CDR1 is SNHLY and CDR2 is FYNNEI. CDR3 length: 18 residues. V was clipped by 2 bases and J by 5 bases; unmatched bases: 12.

This clone has a single count. The rearrangement joins TRBV7-9 to TRBJ1-2; D not resolved. This CDR3 is 13 amino acids long. V was cut by 2 bases and J by 2 bases, with 6 bases left in between. Germline V gene lookup returns CDR1 SEHNR and CDR2 FQNEAQ (reference sequence). The CDR3 spells CASSLTVNYGYTF. For the CDR3, the DNA is TGTGCCAGCAGCTTAACAGTGAACTATGGCTACACCTTC.

The chain couples TRBV7-7 to TRBJ2-3; D unclear. The CDR3 consists of 13 residues. The germline gives CDR1 SSHAT, CDR2 FNYEAQ (reference sequence). V was clipped by 3 bases and J by 4 bases, with 8 bases between them. The CDR3 spells CASSFGRSDTQYF. The CDR3 coding sequence is TGTGCCAGCAGCTTCGGACGATCAGATACGCAGTATTTT.

The rearrangement links TRBV18 to TRBJ1-6; 9 bases line up with TRBD1. CDR1 and CDR2 from the germline V gene are KGHSH and LQKENI. The CDR3 sequence is 16 residues long. Trimming at V came to 1 base and at J to 5 bases, leaving 3 bases not matched to a gene. For the CDR3, the DNA is TGTGCCAGCTCACCACTCGGGACAGGGAATAATTCACCCCTCCACTTT. Its protein is CASSPLGTGNNSPLHF.

The chain employs TRBV6-5 and TRBJ2-7, with 8 bases that match TRBD1. The CDR3 loop spans 16 amino acids. Germline assignment: CDR1 MNHEY and CDR2 SVGAGI. V lost 2 bases and J lost 1; bases outside the gene matches: 7. The CDR3 region has the DNA TGTGCCAGCAGTTACACGGACAGGGTCGGGTCCTACGAGCAGTACTTC. Amino acid sequence: CASSYTDRVGSYEQYF.

The rearrangement links TRBV27 to TRBJ2-7, with 7 bases matching TRBD2. The V gene's germline CDR1 is MNHEY and CDR2 SMNVEV (reference sequence). CDR3 length equals 14 residues. V lost 8 bases and J lost 7; bases outside the gene matches: 14. The CDR3 loop is CASQQRGDPLEQYF. DNA of the CDR3: TGTGCCAGCCAACAACGGGGGGACCCCTTAGAGCAGTACTTC.

This sequence joins TRBV6-1 and TRBJ2-7; the match to TRBD2 covers 14 bases. CDR3 length: 15 residues. After removal of 6 bases from V and 6 bases from J, the junction contained 7 bases not matched to a gene. Per the germline V gene, CDR1 is MNHNS and CDR2 is SASEGT. The CDR3 DNA reads TGTGCCAGCAGCGGACTAGCGGGAGGATGGAGCGAGCAGTACTTC. Protein: CASSGLAGGWSEQYF.